Listed below are T cell receptor beta chains from one sample, sequenced in a study of human T cells and chemical hapten exposure. Each CDR3 protein gets one entry after TCRdb re-called the RACE reads with MiXCR. Among under 450,000 distinct CDR3 sequences, over 6% were seen once, and the ten largest hold more than 5.5%. The sequencing here drew on whole blood, taken in connection with sensitization to the hapten diphenylcyclopropenone (DPC). Source of these receptors: a woman under 30 with alopecia areata. Some clones in this sample may be carry-over from other donors' samples. Each CDR3 is given with its conserved first and last residue. The D gene is left open where the match is weak. Expanded clones get a size class; other rows say once, few or many, or leave the size out.

TRBD2 TRBJ2-1 TRBV20-1 few CSAVPGTSGSLEQFF TGCAGTGCTGTCCCCGGGACTAGCGGGTCTCTTGAGCAGTTCTTC
NA TRBJ1-5 TRBV11-2 few CASSLGRTAGNQPQHF TGTGCCAGCAGCTTAGGGCGCACTGCGGGCAATCAGCCCCAGCATTTT
NA TRBJ1-3 TRBV3-1 NA CASSQTDSGNTIYF TGTGCCAGCAGCCAAACAGACTCTGGAAACACCATATATTTT
NA TRBJ1-5 TRBV6-2/TRBV6-3 few CASSPTGLGQPQHF TGTGCCAGCAGCCCTACAGGGTTGGGGCAGCCCCAGCATTTT
NA TRBJ2-5 TRBV5-6 NA CASSWGSGIGAETQYF TGTGCCAGCAGCTGGGGATCAGGGATCGGGGCAGAGACCCAGTACTTC
NA TRBJ1-1 TRBV6-2/TRBV6-3 few CASRRKQNTEAFF TGTGCCAGCAGACGGAAACAAAACACTGAAGCTTTCTTT
NA TRBJ1-2 TRBV6-1 many CASSVSYDRGGYTF TGTGCCAGCAGTGTCTCCTATGATCGGGGCGGCTACACCTTC
NA TRBJ2-3 TRBV15 NA CATSRVIGRYTDTQYF TGTGCCACCAGCAGAGTCATAGGGCGATACACAGATACGCAGTATTTT
TRBD1 TRBJ2-3 TRBV14 NA CASSQDRDRGWTDTQYF TGTGCCAGCAGCCAAGATCGGGACAGGGGATGGACAGATACGCAGTATTTT
NA TRBJ1-2 TRBV5-1 NA CASSPDRFNGYTF TGCGCCAGCAGCCCTGACAGGTTTAATGGCTACACCTTC
NA TRBJ2-2 TRBV6-1 many CASSPSDQTAPNTGELFF TGTGCCAGCAGCCCCTCTGACCAGACAGCCCCGAACACCGGGGAGCTGTTTTTT
TRBD1 TRBJ1-5 TRBV6-2/TRBV6-3 many CASSRQGSPIGQPQHF TGTGCCAGCAGTCGACAGGGCTCGCCCATAGGTCAGCCCCAGCATTTT
TRBD1 TRBJ1-6 TRBV18 NA CASSPPLGQGSSPLHF TGTGCCAGCTCACCACCTTTGGGACAGGGTAGCTCACCCCTCCACTTT
TRBD1 TRBJ1-1 TRBV7-9 NA CASSLEGASEAFF TGTGCCAGCAGCTTGGAGGGGGCAAGTGAAGCTTTCTTT
NA TRBJ1-2 TRBV27 many CASRSPGNHYGYTF TGTGCCAGCAGAAGTCCAGGGAACCACTATGGCTACACCTTC
NA TRBJ2-7 TRBV2 NA CASSPGRAYEQYF TGTGCCAGCTCCCCCGGGAGAGCCTACGAGCAGTACTTC
NA TRBJ2-7 TRBV7-9 few CASSPNRGRAEQYF TGTGCCAGCAGCCCTAACCGGGGCCGAGCCGAGCAGTACTTC
TRBD1 TRBJ1-6 TRBV27 NA CASSPGQRSPLHF TGTGCCAGCAGTCCGGGACAGCGATCACCCCTCCACTTT
NA TRBJ2-7 TRBV5-1 few CASSFGFSPREQYF TGCGCCAGCAGCTTCGGGTTCTCCCCACGCGAGCAGTACTTC
TRBD2 TRBJ2-1 TRBV7-8 few CASSTQRGLRHNEQFF TGTGCCAGCAGCACTCAGCGGGGGCTGAGACACAATGAGCAGTTCTTC
NA TRBJ2-2 TRBV6-5 NA CASSYSPPGRTNTGELFF TGTGCCAGCAGTTACTCGCCGCCCGGACGGACGAACACCGGGGAGCTGTTTTTT
TRBD1 TRBJ1-2 TRBV6-5 many CASSRDRAGYGYTF TGTGCCAGCAGCCGGGACAGGGCAGGCTATGGCTACACCTTC
NA TRBJ1-6 TRBV12-3/TRBV12-4 NA CASSSRGSYNSPLHF TGTGCCAGCAGTTCCCGGGGCTCCTATAATTCACCCCTCCACTTT
NA TRBJ2-3 TRBV20-1 few CSAGGGTESTDTQYF TGCAGTGCTGGCGGGGGGACAGAGAGCACAGATACGCAGTATTTT
NA TRBJ1-5 TRBV20-1 many CSADIGGYSNQPQHF TGCAGTGCCGACATAGGGGGTTATAGCAATCAGCCCCAGCATTTT
TRBD1 TRBJ1-6 TRBV19 many CASSPQGASPLHF TGTGCCAGTAGTCCGCAGGGGGCTTCACCCCTCCACTTT
TRBD1 TRBJ1-2 TRBV6-6 many CASSPARDRGLLFGGYTF TGTGCCAGCAGCCCAGCCCGGGACAGGGGGCTCTTGTTTGGTGGCTACACCTTC
NA TRBJ2-7 TRBV29-1 few CSVLSDEQYF TGCAGCGTTCTATCAGACGAGCAGTACTTC
NA TRBJ1-4 TRBV5-4 NA CASSSSSGPTNEKLFF TGTGCCAGCAGCTCCTCCTCAGGGCCAACTAATGAAAAACTGTTTTTT
TRBD1 TRBJ1-2 TRBV12-5 many CASGYDRGVDYGYTF TGTGCTAGTGGCTACGACAGGGGTGTGGACTATGGCTACACCTTC
TRBD1 TRBJ2-2 TRBV10-3 many CAISATGGKENAGELFF TGTGCCATCAGTGCGACAGGGGGCAAGGAAAACGCCGGGGAGCTGTTTTTT
NA TRBJ1-3 TRBV6-2/TRBV6-3 few CASTHRGGNTIYF TGTGCCAGCACCCACCGCGGGGGAAACACCATATATTTT
NA TRBJ2-7 TRBV29-1 few CSVDSTGGAGFYEQYF TGCAGCGTTGATTCGACAGGCGGGGCTGGGTTTTACGAGCAGTACTTC
NA TRBJ1-4 TRBV7-9 many CASTPRNTGYEKLFF TGTGCCAGCACCCCGAGAAACACAGGGTATGAAAAACTGTTTTTT
NA TRBJ1-2 TRBV29-1 many CSVDPLGGWGYTF TGCAGCGTTGATCCCCTAGGGGGTTGGGGCTACACCTTC
NA TRBJ1-3 TRBV6-5 few CASHPTGGSGNTIYF TGTGCCAGCCATCCGACTGGAGGCTCTGGAAACACCATATATTTT
NA TRBJ2-2 TRBV2 many CASRRSPIAGELFF TGTGCCAGCAGGCGGAGCCCGATCGCCGGGGAGCTGTTTTTT
TRBD1 TRBJ1-5 TRBV7-2 many CASSGRTGDQPQHF TGTGCCAGCAGCGGAAGGACAGGGGATCAGCCCCAGCATTTT
TRBD1 TRBJ1-5 TRBV18 NA CASSRTGQINQPQHF TGTGCCAGCTCCCGGACAGGGCAAATCAACCAGCCCCAGCATTTT
NA TRBJ2-5 TRBV5-1 many CASSLEQASGTQYF TGCGCCAGCAGCTTGGAACAGGCATCAGGGACCCAGTACTTC
TRBD1 TRBJ1-4 TRBV5-1 many CASSPGQGRATNEKLFF TGCGCCAGCAGCCCCGGACAGGGGAGGGCGACTAATGAAAAACTGTTTTTT
TRBD1 TRBJ1-6 TRBV10-3 NA CAISETDRGNSPLHF TGTGCCATCAGTGAGACGGACAGGGGAAATTCACCCCTCCACTTT
NA TRBJ1-4 TRBV9 many CASSSRGGIGEKLFF TGTGCCAGCTCCTCTCGCGGGGGTATCGGTGAAAAACTGTTTTTT
NA TRBJ1-2 TRBV7-2 NA CASSPYVDNYGYTF TGTGCCAGCAGCCCATATGTTGATAACTATGGCTACACCTTC
NA TRBJ1-2 TRBV9 few CASSHPRQANYGYTF TGTGCCAGCAGCCACCCCCGACAGGCGAACTATGGCTACACCTTC
NA TRBJ2-4 TRBV5-1 NA CASRPLGGVDIQYF TGCGCCAGCCGGCCCCTGGGGGGAGTTGACATTCAGTACTTC
NA TRBJ1-6 TRBV20-1 many CSATPGMLDSPLHF TGCAGTGCTACCCCCGGAATGCTTGATTCACCCCTCCACTTT
NA TRBJ2-7 TRBV5-1 few CASSLEGGGGYEQYF TGCGCCAGCAGCTTGGAAGGGGGAGGTGGGTACGAGCAGTACTTC
TRBD2 TRBJ2-3 TRBV5-1 many CASSRLPTSGSTDTQYF TGCGCCAGCAGTCGTTTGCCGACTAGCGGAAGCACAGATACGCAGTATTTT
NA TRBJ2-5 TRBV4-1 few CASSLTPQETQYF TGCGCCAGCAGCCTAACCCCTCAAGAGACCCAGTACTTC
NA TRBJ2-7 TRBV10-3 few CAISGGSGKRDEQYF TGTGCCATCAGTGGGGGGTCCGGGAAAAGGGACGAGCAGTACTTC
NA TRBJ2-6 TRBV11-2 few CASSKLSGANVLTF TGTGCCAGCAGCAAGCTCTCTGGGGCCAACGTCCTGACTTTC
TRBD2 TRBJ2-1 TRBV29-1 NA CSVDGEGSGGTPVF TGCAGCGTTGATGGTGAGGGTAGCGGGGGGACCCCGGTCTTC